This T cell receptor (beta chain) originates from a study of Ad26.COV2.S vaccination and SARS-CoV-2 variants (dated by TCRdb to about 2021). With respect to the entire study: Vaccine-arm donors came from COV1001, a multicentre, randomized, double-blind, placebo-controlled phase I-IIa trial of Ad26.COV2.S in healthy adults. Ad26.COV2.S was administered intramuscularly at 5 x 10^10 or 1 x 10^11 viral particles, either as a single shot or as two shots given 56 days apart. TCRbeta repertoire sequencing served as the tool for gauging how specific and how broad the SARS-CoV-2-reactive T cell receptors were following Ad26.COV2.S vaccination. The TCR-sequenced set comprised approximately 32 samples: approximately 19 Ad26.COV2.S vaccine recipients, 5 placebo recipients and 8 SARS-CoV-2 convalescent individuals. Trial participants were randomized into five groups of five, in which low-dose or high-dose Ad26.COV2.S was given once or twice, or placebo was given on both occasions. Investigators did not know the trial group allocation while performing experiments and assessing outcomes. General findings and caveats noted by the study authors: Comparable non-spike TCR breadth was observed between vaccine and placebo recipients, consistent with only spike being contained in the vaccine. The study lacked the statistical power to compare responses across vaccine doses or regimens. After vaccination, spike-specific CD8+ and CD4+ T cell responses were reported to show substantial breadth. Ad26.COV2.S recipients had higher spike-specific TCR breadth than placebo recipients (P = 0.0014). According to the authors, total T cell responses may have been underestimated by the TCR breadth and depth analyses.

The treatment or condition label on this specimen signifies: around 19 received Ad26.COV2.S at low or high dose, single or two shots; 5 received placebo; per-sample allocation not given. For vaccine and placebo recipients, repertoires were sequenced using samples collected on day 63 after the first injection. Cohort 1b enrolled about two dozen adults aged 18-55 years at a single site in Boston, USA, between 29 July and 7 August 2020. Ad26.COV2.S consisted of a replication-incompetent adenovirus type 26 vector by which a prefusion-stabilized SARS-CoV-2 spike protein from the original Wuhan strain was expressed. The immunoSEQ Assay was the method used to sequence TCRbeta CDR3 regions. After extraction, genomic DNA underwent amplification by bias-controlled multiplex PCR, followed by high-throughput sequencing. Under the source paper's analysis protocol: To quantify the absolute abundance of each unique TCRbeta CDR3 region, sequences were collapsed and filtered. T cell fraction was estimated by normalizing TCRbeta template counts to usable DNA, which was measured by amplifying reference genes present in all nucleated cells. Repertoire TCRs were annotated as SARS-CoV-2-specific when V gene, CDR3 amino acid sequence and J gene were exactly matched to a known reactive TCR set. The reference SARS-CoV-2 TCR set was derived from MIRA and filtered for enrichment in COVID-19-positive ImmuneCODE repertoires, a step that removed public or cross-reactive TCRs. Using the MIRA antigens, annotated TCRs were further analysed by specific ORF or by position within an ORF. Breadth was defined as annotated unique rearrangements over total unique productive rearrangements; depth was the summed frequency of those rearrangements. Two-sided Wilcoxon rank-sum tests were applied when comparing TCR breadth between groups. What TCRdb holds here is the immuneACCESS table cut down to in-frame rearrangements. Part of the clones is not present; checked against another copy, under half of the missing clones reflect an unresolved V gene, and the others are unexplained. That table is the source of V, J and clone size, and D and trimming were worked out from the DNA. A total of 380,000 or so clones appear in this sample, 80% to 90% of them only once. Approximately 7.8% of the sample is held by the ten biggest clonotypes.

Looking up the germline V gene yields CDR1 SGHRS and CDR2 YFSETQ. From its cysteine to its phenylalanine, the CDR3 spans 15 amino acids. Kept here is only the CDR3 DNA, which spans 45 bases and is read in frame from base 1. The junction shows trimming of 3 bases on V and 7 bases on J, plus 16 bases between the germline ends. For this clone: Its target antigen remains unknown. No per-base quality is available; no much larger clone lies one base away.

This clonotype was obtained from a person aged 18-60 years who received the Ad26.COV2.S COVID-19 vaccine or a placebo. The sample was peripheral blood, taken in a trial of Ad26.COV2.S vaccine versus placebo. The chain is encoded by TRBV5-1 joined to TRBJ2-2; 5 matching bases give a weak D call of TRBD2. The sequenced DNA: TGCGCCAGCAGCTCCCCGGGCCCCCGGGACGGGGAGCTGTTTTTT. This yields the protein CASSSPGPRDGELFF. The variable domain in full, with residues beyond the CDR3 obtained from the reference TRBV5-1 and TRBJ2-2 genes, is KAGVTQTPRYLIKTRGQQVTLSCSPISGHRSVSWYQQTPGQGLQFLFEYFSETQRNKGNFPGRFSGRQFSNSRSEMNVSTLELGDSALYLCASSSPGPRDGELFFGEGSRLTVL.